The T cell receptor (beta chain) under discussion was sequenced for a study of blood T cell repertoires in COVID-19. Measured with immunoSEQ multiplex PCR; TCRdb has only the in-frame clones, and not every one. The sample contains roughly 160,000 clones, roughly 83% of which appear only once. The CDR3 extends over 15 amino acids. Germline V CDR1 and CDR2: MGHRA, YSYEKL. The V end lost 5 bases, the J end lost 8 bases, and 19 bases lay between the germline ends. Recovered participants had two consecutive negative NP/OP PCR tests, healthcare professional clearance, or symptom resolution. Material for sequencing was PBMCs or T cells enriched from blood (not recorded which). The rearrangement joins TRBV4-1 to TRBJ2-1; D perhaps matches TRBD2 (6 bases). The clonotype originates from a woman aged 60 to 75 who had recovered from COVID-19. The CDR3 sequence is CASSARVEGVDEQFF. The CDR3 DNA reads TGCGCCAGCAGCGCCCGGGTGGAGGGAGTCGATGAGCAGTTCTTC.